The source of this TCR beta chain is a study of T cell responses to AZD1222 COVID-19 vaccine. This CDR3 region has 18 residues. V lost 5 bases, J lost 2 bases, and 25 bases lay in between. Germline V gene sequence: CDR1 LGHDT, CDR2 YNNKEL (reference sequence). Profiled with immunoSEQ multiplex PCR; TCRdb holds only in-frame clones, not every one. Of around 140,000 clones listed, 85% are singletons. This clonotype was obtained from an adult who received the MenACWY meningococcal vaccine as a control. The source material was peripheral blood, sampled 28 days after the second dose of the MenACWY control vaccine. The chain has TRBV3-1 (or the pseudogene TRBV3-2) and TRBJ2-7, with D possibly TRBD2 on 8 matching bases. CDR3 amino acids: CASSYREGARQETYEQYV. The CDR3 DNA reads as TGTGCCAGCAGCTATCGGGAGGGGGCCCGTCAGGAGACCTACGAGCAGTACGTC.